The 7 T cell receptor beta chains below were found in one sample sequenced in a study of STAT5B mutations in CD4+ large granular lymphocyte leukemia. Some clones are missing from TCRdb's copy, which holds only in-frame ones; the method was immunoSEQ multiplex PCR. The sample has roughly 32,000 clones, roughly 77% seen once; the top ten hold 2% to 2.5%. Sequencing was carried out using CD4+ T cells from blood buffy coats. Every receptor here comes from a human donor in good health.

The DNA of the CDR3 is TGCAGCGTGGAGCAGGGAAACCCCTATGCCTACGAGCAGTACTTC. Residues: CSVEQGNPYAYEQYF. The chain employs TRBV29-1 and TRBJ2-7, with a possible D match to TRBD1 (5 bases). CDR3 length equals 15 residues. Germline CDR1 reads SQVTM; CDR2 reads ANQGSEA. The V end lost 6 bases, the J end lost 2 bases, and 20 bases lay between the germline ends.

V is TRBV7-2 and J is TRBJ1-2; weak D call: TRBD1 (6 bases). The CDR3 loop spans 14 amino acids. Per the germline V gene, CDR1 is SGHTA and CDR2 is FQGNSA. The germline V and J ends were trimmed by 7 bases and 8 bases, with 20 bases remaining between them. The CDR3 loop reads CASIRDPGAGGYTF. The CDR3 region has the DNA TGTGCCAGCATCCGGGACCCGGGGGCGGGAGGCTACACCTTC.

CDR3 sequence (DNA): TGCAGCGTTCGAGAGGGCGGCAATCAGCCCCAGCATTTT. Protein sequence: CSVREGGNQPQHF. The V call is TRBV29-1, the J call TRBJ1-5; D gene unclear. The length of the CDR3 is 13 residues. Per germline, CDR1 SQVTM and CDR2 ANQGSEA. V lost 5 bases to trimming and J lost 2 bases, with 10 bases between them.

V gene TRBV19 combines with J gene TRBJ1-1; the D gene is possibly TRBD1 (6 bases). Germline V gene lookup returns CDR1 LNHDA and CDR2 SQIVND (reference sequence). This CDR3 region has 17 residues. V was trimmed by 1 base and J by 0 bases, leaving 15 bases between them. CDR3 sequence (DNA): TGTGCCAGTAGTATAGTGCGCCGGGGGCGGGTGAACACTGAAGCTTTCTTT. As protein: CASSIVRRGRVNTEAFF. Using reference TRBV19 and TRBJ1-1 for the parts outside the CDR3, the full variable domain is DGGITQSPKYLFRKEGQNVTLSCEQNLNHDAMYWYRQDPGQGLRLIYYSQIVNDFQKGDIAEGYSVSREKKESFPLTVTSAQKNPTAFYLCASSIVRRGRVNTEAFFGQGTRLTVV.

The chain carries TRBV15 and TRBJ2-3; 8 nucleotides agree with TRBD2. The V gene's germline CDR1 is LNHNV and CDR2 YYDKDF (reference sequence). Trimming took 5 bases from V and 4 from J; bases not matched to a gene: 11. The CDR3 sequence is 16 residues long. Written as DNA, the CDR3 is TGTGCCACCAGCCCTACGGGGCGGGGGGTGGCAGATACGCAGTATTTT. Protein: CATSPTGRGVADTQYF.

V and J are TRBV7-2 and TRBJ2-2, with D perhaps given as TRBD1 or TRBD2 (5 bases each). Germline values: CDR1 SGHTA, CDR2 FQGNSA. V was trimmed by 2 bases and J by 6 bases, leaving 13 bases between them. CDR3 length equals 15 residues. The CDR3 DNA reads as TGTGCCAGCAGCTTAACTCAGGGACCGGCCGGGGAGCTGTTTTTT. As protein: CASSLTQGPAGELFF. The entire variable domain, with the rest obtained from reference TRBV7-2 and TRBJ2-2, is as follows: GAGVSQSPSNKVTEKGKDVELRCDPISGHTALYWYRQSLGQGLEFLIYFQGNSAPDKSGLPSDRFSAERTGGSVSTLTIQRTQQEDSAVYLCASSLTQGPAGELFFGEGSRLTVL.

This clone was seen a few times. The CDR3 reads CASSQDARSNQPQHF. The CDR3 DNA sequence: TGCGCCAGCAGCCAAGATGCCAGGAGCAATCAGCCCCAGCATTTT. The chain employs TRBV4-1 and TRBJ1-5; D is unresolved. Per the germline V gene, CDR1 is MGHRA and CDR2 is YSYEKL. V was shortened by 0 bases and J by 1 base, with 7 bases between the two germline ends. The CDR3 runs to 15 residues.